The sequence of this T cell receptor beta chain was determined in a study of regulatory T cells in long-lasting Graves disease. Whole-study findings and limits: TRBV28, TRBJ1-2 and TRBJ2-5 were segments that persistent disease favored.

Comment on this clonotype: Its antigen is still unknown.

Looked up from germline, CDR1 is MNHNS and CDR2 is SASEGT. V lost 6 bases and J lost 0; bases outside the gene matches: 7. The CDR3 has 17 amino acids. iRepertoire HTBI primers and Arm-PCR of CDR3 regions built TCR beta libraries. TCRdb used MiXCR to reprocess the multiplex PCR reads, holding one entry per CDR3 protein. The sample consists of roughly 300,000 distinct CDR3 sequences, 20% of them appearing once. Time point indicated: persistent/refractory GD, antithyroid drugs over 5 years with positive TRAb. PBMC-extracted RNA yielded the TCR library. Graves' disease diagnosis followed American Thyroid Association guidelines.

The V call is TRBV6-1, the J call TRBJ2-2; 10 bases map to TRBD2. This TCR came from a female donor with Graves disease. The sequenced sample was peripheral blood mononuclear cells (PBMCs), obtained when the disease was refractory, from a patient treated with antithyroid drugs. The chain's CDR3 is CASRRSGGVPNTGELFF. The CDR3 DNA sequence: TGTGCCAGCAGGAGGAGCGGGGGGGTCCCGAACACCGGGGAGCTGTTTTTT.